The 29 T cell receptor beta chains in this list originate from one sample, sequenced in a study of blood T cell repertoires in COVID-19. Libraries were prepared by immunoSEQ multiplex PCR; TCRdb keeps only in-frame clonotypes and omits some of them. Of approximately 140,000 clones detected, roughly 88% appear once; the ten largest clones hold approximately 8%. The sequencing input was peripheral blood. Receptor source: a woman aged 60 to 75 with COVID-19, enrolled during active disease.

The chain employs TRBV30 and TRBJ2-3, with 7 positions matching TRBD1. Unmatched junction bases numbered 7, after V lost 4 bases and J lost 0 bases. The CDR3 loop spans 15 amino acids. In germline, CDR1 is GTSNPN, CDR2 SVGIG (reference sequence). CDR3 DNA: TGTGCCTGGACCTGGGACAGAGCCAGCACAGATACGCAGTATTTT. It encodes CAWTWDRASTDTQYF.

V gene TRBV15 combines with J gene TRBJ2-5, with 11 bases aligning to TRBD2. The CDR3 has 15 amino acids. CDR1 and CDR2 from the germline V gene are LNHNV and YYDKDF (reference sequence). V gave up 4 bases and J gave up 5 bases; unmatched junction bases: 6. DNA of the CDR3: TGTGCCACCAGCACCAATCCTAGCGGGGGGGAGACCCAGTACTTC. Its protein product is CATSTNPSGGETQYF.

The chain joins TRBV18 to TRBJ2-7; D is perhaps TRBD2 (7 bases). The CDR3 has 16 residues. The germline V gene has CDR1 KGHSH and CDR2 LQKENI. V was shortened by 0 bases and J by 2 bases, with 14 bases between the two germline ends. The CDR3 loop is CASSPPSRGPTYEQYF. Written as DNA, the CDR3 is TGTGCCAGCTCACCACCGTCGCGGGGGCCGACCTACGAGCAGTACTTC. Full variable domain (rest looked up from reference TRBV18 and TRBJ2-7): NAGVMQNPRHLVRRRGQEARLRCSPMKGHSHVYWYRQLPEEGLKFMVYLQKENIIDESGMPKERFSAEFPKEGPSILRIQQVVRGDSAAYFCASSPPSRGPTYEQYFGPGTRLTVT.

This chain connects TRBV30 to TRBJ1-1; D not resolved. The V gene's germline CDR1 is GTSNPN and CDR2 SVGIG (reference sequence). Trimming cost V 2 bases and J 0 bases, with 10 bases left between them. This CDR3 spans 14 amino acids. CDR3 sequence (DNA): TGTGCCTGGAGTTCTGGAGTCATGAACACTGAAGCTTTCTTT. Residues: CAWSSGVMNTEAFF.

This clone was observed a handful of times. This rearrangement joins TRBV14 to TRBJ1-2; perhaps TRBD1 as D (5 bases). Trimming removed 5 bases at V and 5 bases at J, with 12 bases between. The CDR3 length is 13 residues. In germline, CDR1 is SGHDN, CDR2 FVKESK. CDR3 bases: TGTGCCAGCAGCTCCTACGCAGGGTATGGCTACACCTTC. The encoded protein is CASSSYAGYGYTF.

This clone was seen a single time. The V gene is TRBV6-5, the J gene TRBJ1-2; 8 bases are shared with TRBD1. V dropped 6 bases and J dropped 7; count of bases not matched to a gene: 10. Germline CDR1 is MNHEY and CDR2 is SVGAGI. This CDR3 is 14 amino acids long. The DNA of the CDR3 is TGTGCCAGCAGCCCCCAGGGGGCTAGGTCTGGCTACACCTTC. Translation: CASSPQGARSGYTF.

The V and J genes are TRBV7-8 and TRBJ1-1, with D uncertain. Germline CDR1 SGHVS, CDR2 FQNEAQ. CDR3 length: 15 amino acids. V lost 5 bases, J lost 4 bases, and 17 bases lay in between. CDR3 nucleotides: TGTGCCAGCAGCCAATTTTCCCGATCGAGCACTGAAGCTTTCTTT. This codes for CASSQFSRSSTEAFF.

The rearrangement joins TRBV23-1 to TRBJ1-6; unclear D gene. TRBV23-1 is an open reading frame, and its role is uncertain. The CDR3 totals 16 residues. Trimming stripped 7 bases from V and 0 bases from J, with 13 bases between. This CDR3 is CASIAHASSYNSPLHF. In nucleotides, the CDR3 is TGCGCCAGCATCGCACACGCAAGCTCCTATAATTCACCCCTCCACTTT.

The chain joins TRBV7-2 to TRBJ2-3; 11 nucleotides line up with TRBD2. The V gene's germline CDR1 is SGHTA and CDR2 FQGNSA. After removal of 5 bases from V and 6 bases from J, the junction contained 7 bases not matched to a gene. The CDR3 extends over 15 amino acids. CDR3 region: CASSLSGGAYDTQYF. The CDR3, as DNA: TGTGCCAGCAGCCTTAGCGGGGGGGCCTATGATACGCAGTATTTT.

In this sample, this clone turned up once. The gene calls are TRBV4-1 and TRBJ2-4, with D uncertain. Trimming stripped 0 bases from V and 4 bases from J, with 10 bases between. This CDR3 contains 15 residues. Per germline, CDR1 MGHRA and CDR2 YSYEKL. The CDR3 loop is CASSQDLSKKNIQYF. As DNA, the CDR3 is TGCGCCAGCAGCCAAGATCTGAGCAAGAAAAACATTCAGTACTTC.

J is TRBJ1-5 and V is TRBV5-1; weak D call: TRBD1 (5 bases). Germline-derived CDR1 and CDR2 are SGHRS and YFSETQ. The V end lost 1 base, the J end lost 6 bases, and 14 bases lay between the germline ends. The CDR3 totals 15 residues. CDR3 region: CASSLTGDGGQPQHF. CDR3 bases: TGCGCCAGCAGCTTGACAGGTGACGGGGGTCAGCCCCAGCATTTT.

This chain joins TRBV7-2 and TRBJ2-1; TRBD2 aligns across 11 bases. This CDR3 comprises 16 residues. Germline CDR1 and CDR2: SGHTA and FQGNSA. The V gene end was trimmed by 4 bases and the J gene end by 7 bases; junction bases not matched to a gene: 9. The CDR3 reads CASSSSGTSGRNEQFF. CDR3 sequence (DNA): TGTGCCAGCAGCTCTTCCGGGACTAGCGGCAGAAATGAGCAGTTCTTC. The variable domain in full, with the rest retrieved from reference TRBV7-2 and TRBJ2-1, is GAGVSQSPSNKVTEKGKDVELRCDPISGHTALYWYRQSLGQGLEFLIYFQGNSAPDKSGLPSDRFSAERTGGSVSTLTIQRTQQEDSAVYLCASSSSGTSGRNEQFFGPGTRLTVL.

The chain links TRBV7-9 to TRBJ1-1, with 7 bases lining up with TRBD1. The V gene end was trimmed by 3 bases and the J gene end by 8 bases; junction bases not matched to a gene: 12. The CDR3 contains 15 residues. The germline CDR1 and CDR2 sequences are SEHNR and FQNEAQ (reference sequence). CDR3: CASSLTTGTSSEAFF. The CDR3 DNA follows: TGTGCCAGCAGCTTGACGACAGGGACGTCCAGCGAAGCTTTCTTT.

The V gene is TRBV6-2 or TRBV6-3, the J gene TRBJ2-5; D possibly corresponds to TRBD1 (6 bases). CDR1 is MNHEY and CDR2 is SVGEGT in the germline V gene. CDR3 size: 15 residues. V lost 4 bases and J 1 base, leaving 13 bases between the germline ends. CDR3 loop: CASSSLWTAQETQYF. The CDR3 nucleotides read TGTGCCAGCAGTTCCCTTTGGACAGCCCAAGAGACCCAGTACTTC.

CDR3 amino acids: CASSEWTGGAWSTEAFF. CDR3 nucleotide sequence: TGCGCCAGCAGTGAGTGGACAGGGGGCGCGTGGAGCACTGAAGCTTTCTTT. V gene TRBV10-2 combines with J gene TRBJ1-1; TRBD1 agrees at 11 bases. Germline CDR1 is WSHSY and CDR2 is SAAADI. CDR3 length equals 17 residues. V lost 1 base and J lost 4; bases outside the gene matches: 8.

The genes are TRBV19 and TRBJ1-1; D call uncertain. This CDR3 contains 13 residues. The germline V and J ends were trimmed by 3 bases and 0 bases, with 5 bases remaining between them. Germline lookup yields CDR1 LNHDA and CDR2 SQIVND (reference sequence). CDR3 bases: TGTGCCAGTAGTATTTCCATGAACACTGAAGCTTTCTTT. Translated, it gives CASSISMNTEAFF. The complete variable domain, with remaining parts taken from reference TRBV19 and TRBJ1-1, reads DGGITQSPKYLFRKEGQNVTLSCEQNLNHDAMYWYRQDPGQGLRLIYYSQIVNDFQKGDIAEGYSVSREKKESFPLTVTSAQKNPTAFYLCASSISMNTEAFFGQGTRLTVV.

The CDR3, as DNA: TGTGCCACCAGCAGAGACATTCCGGGACAGGGATTGTCGGACTATGGCTACACCTTC. It specifies CATSRDIPGQGLSDYGYTF. The V call is TRBV15, the J call TRBJ1-2; 9 bases are a match to TRBD1. The CDR3 runs 19 residues. V lost 0 bases, J lost 3 bases, and 14 bases stayed unmatched. Germline-derived CDR1 and CDR2 are LNHNV and YYDKDF (reference sequence).

The CDR3 DNA reads as TGTGCCAGCAGTGGGCCCTTCGAGAGACAGGGAATTCCCCAAGCTTATGGCTACACCTTC. Translation gives CASSGPFERQGIPQAYGYTF. The chain employs TRBV6-1 and TRBJ1-2, with TRBD1 matching 7 bases. The trim removed 4 bases at V and 5 bases at J, leaving 25 bases unmatched. The germline gives CDR1 MNHNS, CDR2 SASEGT. This CDR3 contains 20 residues.

The V and J genes are TRBV4-1 and TRBJ1-1; TRBD1 is a possible D gene (6 bases). Trimming stripped 5 bases from V and 6 bases from J, with 16 bases between. CDR3 length equals 14 residues. CDR1 MGHRA and CDR2 YSYEKL come from the germline V gene. The CDR3 here is CASSDGTSPPEAFF. CDR3 nucleotides: TGCGCCAGCAGCGATGGGACATCCCCCCCTGAAGCTTTCTTT.

The chain recombines TRBV9 with TRBJ2-5; D perhaps matches TRBD2 (6 bases). The V end lost 0 bases, the J end lost 1 base, and 13 bases lay between the germline ends. Germline V gene data show CDR1 as SGDLS and CDR2 as YYNGEE. The CDR3 loop spans 16 amino acids. The CDR3 bases are TGTGCCAGCAGCGTAGGTCCGACGCGGGGCCAAGAGACCCAGTACTTC. Translating gives CASSVGPTRGQETQYF.

The J gene is TRBJ1-2, the V gene TRBV29-1, with 9 bases aligning to TRBD1. The CDR3 is made up of 12 amino acids. CDR1 SQVTM and CDR2 ANQGSEA come from the germline V gene. With V trimmed by 7 bases and J by 4 bases, 4 bases remained unmatched. CDR3 residues: CSGDRESYGYTF. The CDR3 DNA is TGCAGCGGGGACAGGGAGTCCTATGGCTACACCTTC.

This rearrangement joins TRBV7-2 to TRBJ2-5; 7 bases agree with TRBD2. Per the germline V gene, CDR1 is SGHTA and CDR2 is FQGNSA. CDR3 length equals 14 residues. Trimming at V came to 7 bases and at J to 5 bases, leaving 10 bases not matched to a gene. CDR3 residues: CASTNLLRGETQYF. CDR3 DNA: TGTGCCAGCACCAATCTCTTGCGGGGGGAGACCCAGTACTTC.

The sample holds a few counts of this clone. The rearrangement joins TRBV2 to TRBJ1-4; 7 nucleotides match TRBD1. The J segment lost 7 bases and the V segment lost 1 base, leaving 6 bases of the junction unmatched. The CDR3 sequence is 15 residues long. CDR1 is SNHLY, CDR2 FYNNEI, per germline. The CDR3 nucleotides are TGTGCCAGCAGTGAAGGTACAGGGGCAGGTGAAAAACTGTTTTTT. This codes for CASSEGTGAGEKLFF.

The V gene is TRBV4-2, the J gene TRBJ2-2; 8 bases line up with TRBD2. Germline V CDR1 and CDR2: LGHNA, YNFKEQ. This CDR3 has 18 residues. V was pared by 1 base and J by 3 bases, with 10 bases of the junction left unmatched. The CDR3 sequence: CASSQGDGGAVDTGELFF. The DNA for the CDR3 is TGTGCCAGCAGCCAAGGTGACGGGGGGGCCGTAGACACCGGGGAGCTGTTTTTT.

The chain employs TRBV6-5 and TRBJ2-2; D perhaps matches TRBD2 (7 bases). The V gene lost 4 bases and the J gene lost 6 bases, with 15 bases spanning the gap. Germline lookup yields CDR1 MNHEY and CDR2 SVGAGI. This CDR3 has 15 residues. CDR3 sequence: CASSSGGGASGELFF. As DNA, the CDR3 is TGTGCCAGCAGTTCTGGTGGGGGGGCCTCCGGGGAGCTGTTTTTT.

The chain links TRBV10-3 to TRBJ2-6; 11 positions agree with TRBD1. J gave up 0 bases and V 5 bases, and 9 bases lay outside the gene matches. Germline V gives CDR1 ENHRY, CDR2 SYGVKD. The CDR3 extends over 19 amino acids. CDR3 in amino acids: CAISTTRTGGSSGANVLTF. In nucleotides, the CDR3 is TGTGCCATCAGTACAACTAGGACAGGGGGCAGCTCTGGGGCCAACGTCCTGACTTTC.

The chain combines TRBV9 with TRBJ1-2; TRBD1 is a possible D gene (6 bases). V gave up 4 bases and J gave up 0 bases, with 19 bases separating them. Germline assignment: CDR1 SGDLS and CDR2 YYNGEE. The CDR3 loop spans 17 amino acids. This CDR3 reads CASSNGDTRFTNYGYTF. CDR3 DNA sequence: TGTGCCAGCAGCAACGGGGACACGAGATTTACTAACTATGGCTACACCTTC.

This clone showed up just once. This rearrangement joins TRBV4-2 to TRBJ1-6; no clear D. From germline, CDR1 is LGHNA and CDR2 YNFKEQ. The CDR3 has 15 amino acids. V was clipped by 0 bases and J by 7 bases, with 10 bases between them. CDR3 bases: TGTGCCAGCAGCCAAGATTTGGAGTACAATTCACCCCTCCACTTT. Translated, it gives CASSQDLEYNSPLHF.

The chain joins TRBV4-2 to TRBJ2-3, with TRBD2 matching 10 bases. The trim removed 0 bases at V and 3 bases at J, leaving 3 bases unmatched. Germline CDR1 LGHNA, CDR2 YNFKEQ. CDR3 length: 16 amino acids. CDR3 sequence reads: CASSQDLAGATDTQYF. CDR3 sequence (DNA): TGTGCCAGCAGCCAAGATCTAGCGGGGGCTACAGATACGCAGTATTTT.